This T cell receptor (beta chain) was documented in a study of blood T cell repertoires in COVID-19. Study summary: The United States, Italy and Spain were the sources of the acute and convalescent COVID-19 samples. The analysed material was cDNA or gDNA that came from T cells, B-cell-depleted T cells, or PBMCs.

Some clones are missing from TCRdb's copy, which holds only in-frame ones; the method was immunoSEQ multiplex PCR. The sample holds over 100,000 clones; approximately 83% are singletons and the top ten take 0.65% to 0.9%. V gave up 3 bases and J gave up 8 bases, with 11 bases separating them. Germline CDR1 SGHDN, CDR2 FVKESK. The CDR3 length is 12 residues. Specimen: peripheral blood. This receptor was obtained from an older woman with acute or convalescent COVID-19. V usage is TRBV14 and J usage is TRBJ2-7; D remains unclear. DNA of the CDR3: TGTGCCAGCAGCCACCCTAGTTCGAAGCAGTACTTC. Its protein product is CASSHPSSKQYF.